One T cell receptor (beta chain) is described in this entry. What it binds is unknown. These data belong to a study of cytomegalovirus exposure and HLA in healthy donors. Study in general: The roughly 130 validation repertoires, a later analysis reported, used the same platform as the 600 to 700 repertoires from the first cohort.

The length of the CDR3 is 14 residues. Germline-derived CDR1 and CDR2 are SGHRS and YFSETQ. The V gene end was trimmed by 1 base and the J gene end by 4 bases; junction bases not matched to a gene: 3. Findings of the study overall: Altogether, 170 or so TCR beta chains were recorded as cytomegalovirus-associated. TCR sequences were mostly rare, though some public TCRs occurred in many donors. Among the CMV-associated chains, a few were confirmed in vitro as specific for CMV antigens.

TCRdb's copy holds only in-frame clones and misses some; the assay was immunoSEQ multiplex PCR. The sample contains about 130,000 clones, roughly 90% of which appear only once. This sequence was found in a man aged 30 to 45 in good health and CMV-seronegative. Sequenced input: PBMCs. V is TRBV5-1 and J is TRBJ2-7, with TRBD1 matching over 9 bases. This chain's CDR3 is CASSLRTGAYEQYF. Here the CDR3 DNA reads TGCGCCAGCAGCTTGAGGACAGGGGCGTACGAGCAGTACTTC.